The rows below give T cell receptor beta chains drawn from one sample of a study of OX40 agonist ivuxolimab in advanced cancers. Profiled with immunoSEQ multiplex PCR; TCRdb holds only in-frame clones, not every one. In the table there are about 100,000 clones, 90% of which are singletons. Source: CD4+ or CD8+ T cells sorted from blood, taken in a trial of the OX40 agonist ivuxolimab. The receptors derive from an adult with an advanced solid tumor such as melanoma, head and neck, liver or kidney cancer. The conserved cysteine and the conserved F or W are not part of the CDR3 here. A D gene is named only where the DNA matches it firmly.

v_call	j_call	d_call	cdr3_aa
TRBV9	TRBJ2-2	TRBD1	ASRRGQGTNTGELF
TRBV5-4	TRBJ1-1	-	ASSKTENTEAF
TRBV19	TRBJ2-3	-	ASSIEGTSTDTQY
TRBV11-2	TRBJ2-5	-	ASSETGLQETQY
TRBV15	TRBJ2-5	-	ATSREEGETQY
TRBV16	TRBJ2-4	-	ASSHPTDFLAKNIQY
TRBV11-2	TRBJ2-1	-	ASSLVPSNNEQF
TRBV4-2	TRBJ2-5	TRBD2	ASSQHSGTSGSHQY
TRBV4-1	TRBJ2-2	-	ASSQDALTSNTGELF
TRBV5-1	TRBJ2-7	TRBD1	ASSTDRASYEQY
TRBV7-8	TRBJ2-7	-	ASSLARYEQY
TRBV5-1	TRBJ1-2	TRBD1	ASSFSGQRDGYT
TRBV19	TRBJ2-3	TRBD2	ASSILSGTSGIIDTQY
TRBV7-2	TRBJ2-3	TRBD2	ASTPSYASGNTDTQY
TRBV28	TRBJ1-5	-	ASSSGEQGRSYQPQH
TRBV18	TRBJ1-5	TRBD1	ASSLRTGEKPQH
TRBV27	TRBJ1-5	TRBD1	ASSFRQGRGQPQH
TRBV25-1	TRBJ2-1	TRBD2	ASSAPTSGSYNEQF
TRBV7-7	TRBJ2-5	TRBD1	ASSATGEVAETQY
TRBV5-6	TRBJ2-3	-	ASSLAGMPAAPDTQY
TRBV6-5	TRBJ2-7	-	ASSLGQHSYEQY
TRBV7-2	TRBJ2-7	-	ASSLGIEQY
TRBV10-2	TRBJ2-1	TRBD2	ASRGTSGEQF
TRBV7-3	TRBJ2-2	TRBD2	ASSLTGGVSNTGELF
TRBV4-2	TRBJ2-1	TRBD2	ASSQGRTRIRYNEQF
TRBV7-9	TRBJ2-2	TRBD1	ASSPGQGGTGELF
TRBV7-9	TRBJ2-5	-	ASSDVLGLGEETQY
TRBV7-9	TRBJ2-5	-	ASSLGQTSQETQY
TRBV6-6	TRBJ1-5	-	ASSYDLGGNQPQH
TRBV4-1	TRBJ1-2	TRBD1	ASSQDARGYGYT
TRBV7-2	TRBJ2-1	TRBD2	ASSLIGTSGTHEQF
TRBV7-2	TRBJ2-7	TRBD1	ASSLTGGNNEQY
TRBV19	TRBJ1-5	TRBD1	ASSLPPGQASGQPQH
TRBV5-1	TRBJ2-7	TRBD2	ASSSGLAGDSYEQY
TRBV7-6	TRBJ2-5	TRBD1	ASSLNPGTGAETQY
TRBV18	TRBJ2-7	TRBD1	ASSPQMGGQGSYEQY
TRBV15	TRBJ1-5	TRBD1	ATSRGTGGEGPQH
TRBV5-1	TRBJ2-7	-	ASSLGPYQEQY
TRBV6-5	TRBJ2-7	TRBD1	ASSNRGLSRYEQY